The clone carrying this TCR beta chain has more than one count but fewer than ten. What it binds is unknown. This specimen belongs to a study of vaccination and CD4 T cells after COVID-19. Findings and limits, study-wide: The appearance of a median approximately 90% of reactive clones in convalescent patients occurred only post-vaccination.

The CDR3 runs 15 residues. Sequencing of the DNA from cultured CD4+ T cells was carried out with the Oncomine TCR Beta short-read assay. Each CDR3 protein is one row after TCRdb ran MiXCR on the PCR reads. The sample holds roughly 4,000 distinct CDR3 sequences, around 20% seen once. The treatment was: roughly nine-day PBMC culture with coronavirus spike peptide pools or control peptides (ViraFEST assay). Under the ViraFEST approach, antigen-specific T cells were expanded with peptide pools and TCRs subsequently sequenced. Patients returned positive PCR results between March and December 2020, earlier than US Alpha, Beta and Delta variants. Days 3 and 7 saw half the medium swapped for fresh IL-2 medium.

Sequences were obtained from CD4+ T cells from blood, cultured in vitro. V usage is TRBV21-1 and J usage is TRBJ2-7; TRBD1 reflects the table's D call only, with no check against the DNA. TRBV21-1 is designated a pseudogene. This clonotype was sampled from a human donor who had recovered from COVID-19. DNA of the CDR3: TGTGCCAGCCGAGCGACCCGGGCCGTATCCTACGAGCAGTACTTC. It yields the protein CASRATRAVSYEQYF.